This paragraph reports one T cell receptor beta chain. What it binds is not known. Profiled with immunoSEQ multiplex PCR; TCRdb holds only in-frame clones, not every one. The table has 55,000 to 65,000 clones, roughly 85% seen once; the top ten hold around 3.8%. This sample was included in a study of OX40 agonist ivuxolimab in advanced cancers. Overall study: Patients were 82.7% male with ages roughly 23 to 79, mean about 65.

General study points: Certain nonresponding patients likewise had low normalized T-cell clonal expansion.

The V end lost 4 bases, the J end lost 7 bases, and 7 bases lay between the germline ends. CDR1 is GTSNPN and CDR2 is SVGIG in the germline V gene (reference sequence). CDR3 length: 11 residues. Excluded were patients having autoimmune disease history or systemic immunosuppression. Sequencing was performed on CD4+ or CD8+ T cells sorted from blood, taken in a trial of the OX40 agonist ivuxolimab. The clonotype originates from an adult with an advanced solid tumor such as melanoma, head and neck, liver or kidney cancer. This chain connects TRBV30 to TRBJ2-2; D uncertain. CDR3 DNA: TGTGCCTGGACAGTGGGCGGGGAGCTGTTTTTT. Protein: CAWTVGGELFF.